Presented here are 26 T cell receptor beta chains from one specimen sequenced in a study of cytomegalovirus exposure and HLA in healthy donors. The assay was immunoSEQ multiplex PCR, and TCRdb's table has in-frame clones only and misses some. The sample lists 97,000 or so clones, less than 95% occurring once. Specimen: PBMCs. These receptors were taken from a young woman in good health and CMV-seronegative.

V gene TRBV13 combines with J gene TRBJ2-1; tentative D call: TRBD2 (6 bases). Germline V gene sequence: CDR1 PRHDT, CDR2 FYEKMQ (reference sequence). This CDR3 is 14 amino acids long. Trimming removed 0 bases from V and 8 bases from J, with 11 bases in between. The CDR3 DNA is TGTGCCAGCAGCTTAGGAAGGACTATTGATGAGCAGTTCTTC. This codes for CASSLGRTIDEQFF.

J is TRBJ1-2 and V is TRBV10-3, with D unclear. Germline lookup yields CDR1 ENHRY and CDR2 SYGVKD. This CDR3 has 13 amino acids. Trimming left V 3 bases short and J 2 bases short, with 7 bases between. The CDR3 is CAISDNRNYGYTF. CDR3 coding DNA: TGTGCCATCAGTGATAACAGAAACTATGGCTACACCTTC.

The chain recombines TRBV7-9 with TRBJ1-2; D ambiguous. This CDR3 is built from 15 residues. CDR1 SEHNR and CDR2 FQNEAQ come from the germline V gene (reference sequence). Trimming stripped 2 bases from V and 0 bases from J, with 10 bases between. The CDR3 sequence: CASSLQAPPNYGYTF. CDR3 in DNA: TGTGCCAGCAGCTTACAAGCACCGCCTAACTATGGCTACACCTTC.

This sequence joins TRBV9 and TRBJ2-2; possible D gene TRBD2, 5 bases. Germline V gene lookup returns CDR1 SGDLS and CDR2 YYNGEE. The CDR3 has 16 residues. The germline V and J ends were trimmed by 0 bases and 3 bases, with 12 bases remaining between them. The CDR3 DNA sequence: TGTGCCAGCAGCGTAGAGTCGGGAAGGGACACCGGGGAGCTGTTTTTT. Translation gives CASSVESGRDTGELFF.

This clone has just one count. The chain joins TRBV10-3 to TRBJ2-3, with D perhaps matching TRBD1 (6 bases). From germline, CDR1 is ENHRY and CDR2 SYGVKD. Deletions cut 7 bases from V and 4 bases from J, with 12 bases between. This CDR3 spans 13 amino acids. CDR3 residues: CAIKGGRPDTQYF. DNA for the CDR3: TGTGCCATCAAAGGGGGTAGGCCAGATACGCAGTATTTT.

The rearrangement uses TRBV5-4 and TRBJ1-4, with 10 bases that match TRBD1. V dropped 4 bases and J dropped 4; count of bases not matched to a gene: 7. Germline lookup yields CDR1 SGHNT and CDR2 YYREEE (reference sequence). This CDR3 has 16 amino acids. The chain's CDR3 is CASSATGGSGNEKLFF. Written as DNA, the CDR3 is TGTGCCAGCAGCGCGACAGGGGGCAGCGGTAATGAAAAACTGTTTTTT.

The chain employs TRBV7-2 and TRBJ1-1, with unresolved D. V lost 3 bases and J 3 bases, leaving 8 bases between the germline ends. Germline assignment: CDR1 SGHTA and CDR2 FQGNSA. This CDR3 region has 13 residues. DNA for the CDR3: TGTGCCAGCAGCTTTACTATAGACACTGAAGCTTTCTTT. Translated, it gives CASSFTIDTEAFF.

A remark on this clone: Germline is not matched at one junction end, which may reflect a read error. The gene calls are TRBV7-7 and TRBJ2-3; 8 bases agree with TRBD1. The CDR3 sequence is 16 residues long. Germline lookup yields CDR1 SSHAT and CDR2 FNYEAQ (reference sequence). CDR3 region: CASSPGNRGSADTQYF. In DNA, the CDR3 is TGTGCTAGCAGCCCCGGGAACAGGGGGAGTGCGGATACGCAGTATTTT.

The rearrangement uses TRBV7-8 and TRBJ2-7; 9 positions match TRBD1. Germline values: CDR1 SGHVS, CDR2 FQNEAQ. The CDR3 consists of 17 residues. J was trimmed by 7 bases and V by 0 bases; bases with no gene match: 13. The CDR3 protein is CASSLARTGATPREQYF. CDR3 coding DNA: TGTGCCAGCAGCTTAGCGAGGACAGGGGCAACTCCGCGGGAGCAGTACTTC.

The chain employs TRBV19 and TRBJ1-5; D is ambiguous. Trimming shortened V by 7 bases and J by 2 bases, and 15 bases separated the two germline ends. Germline assignment: CDR1 LNHDA and CDR2 SQIVND (reference sequence). The CDR3 spans 15 residues. CDR3 bases: TGTGCCAGTAAGAGTAGTTCCCTAGGCAATCAGCCCCAGCATTTT. As protein: CASKSSSLGNQPQHF.

The chain employs TRBV27 and TRBJ2-1; D is possibly TRBD1 (6 bases). The CDR3 has 17 amino acids. CDR1 MNHEY and CDR2 SMNVEV come from the germline V gene (reference sequence). The ends were cut back, 7 bases at V and 4 bases at J, with 23 bases in the middle. CDR3 amino acids: CASTAVRGTGSYNEQFF. The CDR3 nucleotides read TGTGCCAGCACAGCAGTTCGGGGCACAGGGTCATACAATGAGCAGTTCTTC.

This rearrangement joins TRBV15 to TRBJ1-2, with 10 bases aligning to TRBD1. This CDR3 region has 18 residues. Germline CDR1 is LNHNV and CDR2 is YYDKDF (reference sequence). V dropped 3 bases and J dropped 4; count of bases not matched to a gene: 14. This CDR3 reads CATSRPGGGQGPLYGYTF. Written as DNA, the CDR3 is TGTGCCACCAGCAGGCCAGGGGGGGGACAGGGGCCCCTCTATGGCTACACCTTC.

This clone was observed a single time. The gene calls are TRBV19 and TRBJ1-1, with a possible D match to TRBD1 (6 bases). The CDR3 has 13 amino acids. The ends were cut back, 4 bases at V and 2 bases at J, with 8 bases in the middle. Germline values: CDR1 LNHDA, CDR2 SQIVND (reference sequence). CDR3 DNA sequence: TGTGCCAGTAGTAAGGGGGTCAACACTGAAGCTTTCTTT. It is translated as CASSKGVNTEAFF.

The chain uses TRBV12-2 and TRBJ1-4. TRBV12-2 is a listed pseudogene. CDR3 size: 16 residues. Written as DNA, the CDR3 is TGTGCAAGTCGCTTAGTACGGGGTCAGGGAGGTGAAAAACTGTTTTTT. This gives the protein CASRLVRGQGGEKLFF.

This chain joins TRBV14 and TRBJ1-5; weak D call: TRBD1 (6 bases). Germline V gene sequence: CDR1 SGHDN, CDR2 FVKESK. V was shortened by 4 bases and J by 0 bases, with 16 bases between the two germline ends. The CDR3 runs 17 residues. DNA for the CDR3: TGTGCCAGCAGCCCCGGGCCCGGGACAATTAGCAATCAGCCCCAGCATTTT. Residues: CASSPGPGTISNQPQHF.

The V and J genes are TRBV27 and TRBJ2-3; 9 bases are a match to TRBD2. CDR1 is MNHEY, CDR2 SMNVEV, per germline (reference sequence). J lost 5 bases, V lost 7 bases, and 19 bases had no gene match. The CDR3 runs to 18 residues. For the CDR3, the DNA is TGTGCCAGCACCGACGTTTATATTGCGGGGGGGCCAGTAGATACGCAGTATTTT. Encoded protein: CASTDVYIAGGPVDTQYF.

The V and J genes are TRBV7-6 and TRBJ2-7, with 9 positions matching TRBD1. Germline loops: CDR1 SGHVS, CDR2 FNYEAQ. J was trimmed by 6 bases and V by 2 bases; bases with no gene match: 14. CDR3 size: 17 residues. CDR3 amino acids: CASSLTTPGTGLSEQYF. CDR3 DNA: TGTGCCAGCAGCTTAACGACCCCCGGGACAGGGCTCAGCGAGCAGTACTTC. Complete variable domain (other parts from reference TRBV7-6 and TRBJ2-7): GAGVSQSPRYKVTKRGQDVALRCDPISGHVSLYWYRQALGQGPEFLTYFNYEAQQDKSGLPNDRFSAERPEGSISTLTIQRTEQRDSAMYRCASSLTTPGTGLSEQYFGPGTRLTVT.

V gene TRBV2 combines with J gene TRBJ2-1; D perhaps matches TRBD2 (5 bases). The CDR3 runs to 14 residues. V was trimmed by 2 bases and J by 7 bases, leaving 12 bases between them. Germline V lookup: CDR1 SNHLY, CDR2 FYNNEI. CDR3 in DNA: TGTGCCAGCAGTGAAAGGGCTAGCAGGAATGAGCAGTTCTTC. It translates to CASSERASRNEQFF.

The chain links TRBV20-1 to TRBJ2-7, with a tentative D call TRBD1 (6 bases). Trimming shortened V by 7 bases and J by 5 bases, and 12 bases separated the two germline ends. This CDR3 region has 11 residues. Germline V lookup: CDR1 DFQATT, CDR2 SNEGSKA (reference sequence). As DNA, the CDR3 is TGCAGTGTCAAGGGGGTCCACGAGCAGTACTTC. Protein sequence: CSVKGVHEQYF.

V usage is TRBV29-1 and J usage is TRBJ2-3; TRBD2 agrees at 7 bases. The germline gives CDR1 SQVTM, CDR2 ANQGSEA. The junction had 4 bases not matched to a gene; V was cut back by 0 bases and J by 1 base. The CDR3 consists of 15 residues. The CDR3 DNA follows: TGCAGCGTTGAAGAGGGTGGGGGGGGCACAGATACGCAGTATTTT. Its protein product is CSVEEGGGGTDTQYF.

V gene TRBV28 combines with J gene TRBJ2-2; tentatively, D is TRBD1 (5 bases). CDR1 and CDR2 (germline): MDHEN, SYDVKM. Trimming pared 2 bases from V and 5 bases from J, leaving 15 bases between. The CDR3 consists of 16 residues. The CDR3 region is CASSLHSAGMTGELFF. The CDR3 region has the DNA TGTGCCAGCAGTTTACACTCCGCAGGGATGACCGGGGAGCTGTTTTTT.

This clone was found once. V and J are TRBV29-1 and TRBJ1-3; D not resolved. CDR1 is SQVTM and CDR2 is ANQGSEA in the germline V gene. Trimming took 7 bases from V and 4 from J, leaving 14 bases between them. The CDR3 is 13 amino acids. CDR3 sequence (DNA): TGCAGCGCGGATCGGGAAGGGGGAAACACCATATATTTT. As protein: CSADREGGNTIYF.

The chain is built from TRBV2 and TRBJ1-3; D gene unclear. Germline CDR1 is SNHLY and CDR2 is FYNNEI. V lost 6 bases, J lost 4 bases, and 4 bases lay in between. The CDR3 extends over 11 amino acids. The CDR3 is CASREGNTIYF. The CDR3 DNA reads TGTGCCAGCAGAGAGGGAAACACCATATATTTT.

The genes are TRBV13 and TRBJ2-3, with 9 bases lining up with TRBD2. Trimming removed 5 bases from V and 4 bases from J; junction bases left unmatched: 10. The germline V gene has CDR1 PRHDT and CDR2 FYEKMQ (reference sequence). CDR3 length: 16 amino acids. The CDR3 loop reads CASSPSGQREADTQYF. The DNA for the CDR3 is TGTGCCAGCAGCCCCTCCGGGCAGCGGGAGGCAGATACGCAGTATTTT.

The chain joins TRBV6-6 to TRBJ1-5, with 10 bases aligning to TRBD1. The CDR3 is 16 residues long. Losses at the gene ends were 6 bases for V and 4 bases for J; bases not matched to a gene: 9. From germline, CDR1 is MNHNY and CDR2 SVGAGI (reference sequence). CDR3 DNA sequence: TGTGCCAGCAGAGACCCCGGGACAGGGGTAAATCAGCCCCAGCATTTT. This translates into CASRDPGTGVNQPQHF.

The rearrangement links TRBV10-2 to TRBJ1-6, with D possibly matching TRBD1 (5 bases). The CDR3 consists of 14 residues. Germline V CDR1 and CDR2: WSHSY, SAAADI. Trimming stripped 3 bases from V and 10 bases from J, with 13 bases between. Here the CDR3 reads CASSDTGVPSPLHF. The DNA for the CDR3 is TGCGCCAGCAGTGACACGGGGGTCCCGTCACCCCTCCACTTT.